This entry is about one TCR beta chain. The antigen is unknown. The sample is drawn from a study of beta chain features in type 1 diabetes. Study-wide background: Healthy donors, compared against patients, showed similar age, gender and cell yields.

Sorting that relied on CD45RO/CCR7/CD25/CD127/CD95/CD27 yielded CD4+ naive, central memory, regulatory and stem cell-like memory cells. Expressed TCRB transcripts were sequenced because the isolated RNA had all been reverse transcribed beforehand. Profiling relied on immunoSEQ multiplex PCR, and the TCRdb table lists in-frame clones only, not all of them. The data show about 360,000 clones, around an eighth seen once. General study findings and limits: High TCR expression in some cells could lead to their over-representation in cDNA sequencing. Naive, central memory and Treg TCRB repertoires appeared more alike in patients than in healthy donors.

This clonotype originated in a man between 18 and 35 years old in good health. Sequencing was done on a sample of naive CD4+ T cells from blood.

As DNA, the CDR3 is TGCGCCAGCGGTACAGGACAGGGGAAGTTCTACGAGCAGTACTTC. It codes for CASGTGQGKFYEQYF. The V call is TRBV4-1, the J call TRBJ2-7, with TRBD1 matching 9 bases. Looked up from germline, CDR1 is MGHRA and CDR2 is YSYEKL. CDR3 length: 15 residues. The V gene end was trimmed by 8 bases and the J gene end by 3 bases; junction bases not matched to a gene: 11.